A selection of T cell receptor beta chains follows, all from one sample in a study of CD8 T cells in Susac syndrome. TCRdb used MiXCR to reprocess the immunoSEQ multiplex PCR reads, holding one entry per CDR3 protein. The table has some 130,000 distinct CDR3 sequences, about 94% seen once. The sequenced sample was CD4+ T cells from PBMCs. Source of these receptors: a human donor with multiple sclerosis. Each CDR3 is given with its conserved first and last residue. The D gene is left open where the match is weak. Clone size appears in some rows only: once, few, many, or a class for an expanded clone.

>NA|TRBJ2-2|NA|TRBV12-3/TRBV12-4
TGTGCCAGCAGTTTAGCGGGCGGGGCCGGGGAGCTGTTTTTT
CASSLAGGAGELFF
>NA|TRBJ2-7|NA|TRBV30
TGTGCCTGCCGGGACGGCTACGAGCAGTACTTC
CACRDGYEQYF
>NA|TRBJ2-3|NA|TRBV12-3/TRBV12-4
TGTGCCAGCAGTTTAAAGGCTCCAGATACGCAGTATTTT
CASSLKAPDTQYF
>NA|TRBJ1-1|NA|TRBV21-1
TGTGCCAGCAGCAAAATTAGGAAGGCCACTGAAGCTTTCTTT
CASSKIRKATEAFF
>NA|TRBJ2-7|NA|TRBV9
TGTGCCAGCAGCGTAGATCCTCTTTCCTACGAGCAGTACTTC
CASSVDPLSYEQYF
>NA|TRBJ2-1|TRBD2|TRBV6-5
TGTGCCAGCAGTTACACCCGACTAGCGGGAGCTCTGAATGAGCAGTTCTTC
CASSYTRLAGALNEQFF
>NA|TRBJ2-7|TRBD1|TRBV7-2
TGTGCCAGCAGTTCCGACAGGGGGGCCTACGAGCAGTACTTC
CASSSDRGAYEQYF
>NA|TRBJ1-2|NA|TRBV30
TGTGCCTGGAGGTCCCCGGGGGGTGGGTATGGCTACACCTTC
CAWRSPGGGYGYTF
>NA|TRBJ1-1|NA|TRBV12-3/TRBV12-4
TGTGCCAGCAAACTCAGGGGAGTCCCTGAAGCTTTCTTT
CASKLRGVPEAFF
>NA|TRBJ2-1|NA|TRBV6-5
TGTGCCAGCAGTTACTCCGGGGGTCGGGAGAATGAGCAGTTCTTC
CASSYSGGRENEQFF
>NA|TRBJ2-5|NA|TRBV11-2
TGTGCCAGCACCCCCGGAAAGACCCAGTACTTC
CASTPGKTQYF
>NA|TRBJ2-1|NA|TRBV10-3
TGTGCCATCAGGGCGCTAGCTGCCCCCAATGAGCAGTTCTTC
CAIRALAAPNEQFF
>NA|TRBJ2-1|TRBD1|TRBV29-1
TGCAGCGTTGAAGCAGGAAAGGGGGCGGTTGCGAATGAGCAGTTCTTC
CSVEAGKGAVANEQFF
>NA|TRBJ1-1|TRBD1|TRBV5-6
TGTGCCAGCAGCCCACCAACGACAGGGTCGAACACTGAAGCTTTCTTT
CASSPPTTGSNTEAFF
>NA|TRBJ2-7|NA|TRBV20-1
TGCAGTGCTAGAGATTTAAAGAGTAGGAGCTCCTACGAGCAGTACTTC
CSARDLKSRSSYEQYF
>few|TRBJ2-6|NA|TRBV5-1
TGCGCCAGCAGCCCGGACTGGGGCTCTGGGGCCAACGTCCTGACTTTC
CASSPDWGSGANVLTF
>NA|TRBJ2-3|NA|TRBV29-1
TGCAGCGCTGAAAGTTTAGGGGGTACAGATACGCAGTATTTT
CSAESLGGTDTQYF
>NA|TRBJ1-1|NA|TRBV7-2
TGTGCCAGCACGAGAGACGGTCTATCTCGCGAAGCTTTCTTT
CASTRDGLSREAFF
>NA|TRBJ2-1|TRBD2|TRBV3-1
TGTGCCAGCAGCCAAGATACTAGCGGGATCAACAATGAGCAGTTCTTC
CASSQDTSGINNEQFF
>NA|TRBJ1-4|NA|TRBV20-1
TGCAGTGCTAGAGGTGCACAAAGGGATGAAAAACTGTTTTTT
CSARGAQRDEKLFF
>NA|TRBJ2-3|NA|TRBV30
TGTGCCTGGAGCGCCCCCGGTTCAGATACGCAGTATTTT
CAWSAPGSDTQYF
>NA|TRBJ2-1|NA|TRBV29-1
TGCAGCGTTGAGAGTGAAAGCTCCTACAATGAGCAGTTCTTC
CSVESESSYNEQFF
>NA|TRBJ1-2|NA|TRBV6-2/TRBV6-3
TGTGCCAGCAGTTACTCGTTGGGCTACACCTTC
CASSYSLGYTF
>NA|TRBJ2-5|NA|TRBV7-2
TGTGCCAGCAGCTTTATGGCGAGGAAGGATCCCCAGTACTTC
CASSFMARKDPQYF
>NA|TRBJ2-4|TRBD1|TRBV5-4
TGTGCCAGCAGCTATTTCCCGGGACAGGGAGGTGACATTCAGTACTTC
CASSYFPGQGGDIQYF
>NA|TRBJ1-2|NA|TRBV7-9
TGTGCCAGCAGCTTAAGAGACCCCTCTGGCTACACCTTC
CASSLRDPSGYTF
>NA|TRBJ2-3|NA|TRBV25-1
TGTGCCAGCAGTGAAAGAACTGATGATAGCACAGATACGCAGTATTTT
CASSERTDDSTDTQYF
>NA|TRBJ1-1|NA|TRBV30
TGTGCCTGGACCTTGCCCCCTATGAACACTGAAGCTTTCTTT
CAWTLPPMNTEAFF
>once|TRBJ2-2|NA|TRBV6-1
TGTGCCAGCAGAGAGCCGAACACCGGGGAGCTGTTTTTT
CASREPNTGELFF
>NA|TRBJ1-2|TRBD1|TRBV7-9
TGTGCCAGCAGTCGACAGGGGATGTACACCTTC
CASSRQGMYTF
>NA|TRBJ2-7|TRBD2|TRBV7-2
TGTGCCAGCAGCTCACAGCGGGGCACCTACGAGCAGTACTTC
CASSSQRGTYEQYF
>NA|TRBJ1-6|NA|TRBV5-1
TGCGCCAGCGCCTCCGGGACTGATAATTCACCCCTCCACTTT
CASASGTDNSPLHF
>NA|TRBJ2-1|TRBD2|TRBV30
TGTGCCTGGAGGGAGGGGACTAGCGGGAATGAGCAGTTCTTC
CAWREGTSGNEQFF
>NA|TRBJ2-3|NA|TRBV5-6
TGTGCCAGCAGCTTGGCTGTTTCCACCACAGATACGCAGTATTTT
CASSLAVSTTDTQYF
>NA|TRBJ1-4|TRBD1|TRBV5-1
TGCGCCAGCAGCCCGGGGGTGACAGGGACTGAAAAACTGTTTTTT
CASSPGVTGTEKLFF
>NA|TRBJ2-2|NA|TRBV11-2
TGTGCCAGCACAATCGACGGCCCCGGGGAGCTGTTTTTT
CASTIDGPGELFF
>NA|TRBJ2-2|TRBD1|TRBV6-1
TGTGCCAGCAGTCTGGAGTTCAGGGACAGCACCGGGGAGCTGTTTTTT
CASSLEFRDSTGELFF
>NA|TRBJ2-3|TRBD2|TRBV4-1
TGCGCCAGCAGCCAAGTGGGGGGGGAAGACACGCAGTATTTT
CASSQVGGEDTQYF
>NA|TRBJ1-1|NA|TRBV7-9
TGTGCCAGCAGCCTCCGTCCGGGGGCCCGGGCTTTCTTT
CASSLRPGARAFF
>NA|TRBJ1-2|TRBD1|TRBV23-1
TGCGCCAGCAGTCAATCCCGTCCAGGGGGATGCACCTTC
CASSQSRPGGCTF
>NA|TRBJ2-7|NA|TRBV29-1
TGCAGCGTTGAGGGGCTCGCCTACGAGCAGTACTTC
CSVEGLAYEQYF
>NA|TRBJ2-2|NA|TRBV12-3/TRBV12-4
TGTGCCAGCAGAGGTACCGGGACTCCCACCGGGGAGCTGTATTTT
CASRGTGTPTGELYF
>NA|TRBJ2-4|TRBD2|TRBV14
TGTGCCAGCAGCCTCGGGGAACTAGCGGGAATAGCCAAAAACATTCAGTACTTC
CASSLGELAGIAKNIQYF
>NA|TRBJ1-4|NA|TRBV12-3/TRBV12-4
TGTGCCAGCAGCTGGATTATAAGTGAAAAACTGTTTTTT
CASSWIISEKLFF
>NA|TRBJ1-5|NA|TRBV6-2/TRBV6-3
TGTGCCAGCAGGCAACAGGGAAATCAGCCCCAGCATTTT
CASRQQGNQPQHF
>NA|TRBJ2-7|NA|TRBV5-4
TGTGCCAGCAGCTTGCAGGCCGCCTACGAGCAGTACTTC
CASSLQAAYEQYF
>NA|TRBJ2-2|NA|TRBV7-9
TGTGCCAGCAGCCCCCAGGGTCGGAACACCGGGGAGCTGTTTTTT
CASSPQGRNTGELFF
>NA|TRBJ2-7|NA|TRBV2
TGTGCCAGCAGTGCTGGGGTGCGGGAGCAGTACTTC
CASSAGVREQYF
>NA|TRBJ1-5|TRBD1|TRBV3-1
TGTGCCAGCAGCCAAGAAGGGGGACAGGTGGGCAGTCCCCAGCATTTT
CASSQEGGQVGSPQHF
>NA|TRBJ1-1|NA|TRBV19
TGTGCCAGTAGTACCGGGAACGTGAACACTGAAGCTTTCTTT
CASSTGNVNTEAFF
>NA|TRBJ1-6|NA|TRBV4-1
TGCGCCAGCACCTCACAGGGAGATGGTAATTCACCCCTCCACTTT
CASTSQGDGNSPLHF